This T cell receptor beta chain came from a study of blood T cell repertoires in COVID-19. At the level of the study: Specimens from acute and convalescent COVID-19 originated in the United States, Italy and Spain. T cells, B-cell-depleted T cells, or PBMCs provided the cDNA or gDNA that served as material.

Per the authors' pipeline: Amplified reference gene primers provided the basis for estimating nucleated cell counts. Produced via immunoSEQ multiplex PCR; TCRdb's table is partial and in-frame only. D and trimming were read from the DNA, whereas the V and J calls and clone size are those reported in that table. The table includes under 200,000 clones, around 90% detected once. The CDR3 covers 14 residues. CDR1 is SGHAT, CDR2 FQNNGV, per germline. Trimming shortened V by 5 bases and J by 1 base, and 11 bases separated the two germline ends. The source is a man aged 35 to 55 with active or convalescent COVID-19. This chain connects TRBV11-2 to TRBJ1-1; a possible D gene is TRBD1 (6 bases). What was sequenced was peripheral blood. DNA of the CDR3: TGTGCCAGCAGCCGAAGGACAGAGAACACTGAAGCTTTCTTT. It translates to CASSRRTENTEAFF.